The rows below give T cell receptor beta chains drawn from one sample of a study of blood T cell repertoires in COVID-19. Some clones are missing from TCRdb's copy, which holds only in-frame ones; the method was immunoSEQ multiplex PCR. The sample has approximately 6,600 clones, 80% to 90% seen once; the top ten hold around 4.7%. Sequencing was carried out using peripheral blood. The receptors stem from a man aged 80 or over with active COVID-19. The CDR3 runs from the conserved cysteine through the conserved F or W. Fields, in order: J gene, V gene, clone size, D gene, CDR3 protein, CDR3 DNA. The D gene is left open where the match is weak. Some rows mark clone size as missing; the rest say once, few, many or name a class of expanded clone.

TRBJ1-2 TRBV7-9 NA TRBD1 CASSETGGGGYTF TGTGCCAGCAGCGAGACAGGGGGTGGTGGCTACACCTTC
TRBJ1-2 TRBV4-3 NA NA CASSQGSRGGGYTF TGCGCCAGCAGCCAAGGAAGTCGGGGGGGTGGCTACACCTTC
TRBJ1-1 TRBV7-5 NA NA CARSLAGGIEAFF TGTGCCAGAAGCTTAGCAGGGGGGATTGAAGCTTTCTTT
TRBJ2-1 TRBV15 NA TRBD2 CATSRDRPSGRIF TGTGCCACCAGCAGAGATCGGCCTAGCGGGAGAATCTTC
TRBJ2-5 TRBV5-4 NA TRBD1 CASSSLPGQRETQYF TGTGCCAGCAGCTCCCTGCCGGGACAGAGGGAGACCCAGTACTTC
TRBJ1-2 TRBV3-1/TRBV3-2 once NA CASSQAQGGYTF TGTGCCAGCAGCCAAGCCCAGGGAGGCTACACCTTC
TRBJ2-3 TRBV9 NA NA CASSFRGPDTQYF TGTGCCAGCAGCTTCAGGGGCCCAGATACGCAGTATTTT
TRBJ1-6 TRBV19 NA NA CASSTPPDRTTTFSYNSPLHF TGTGCCAGTAGTACCCCACCGGACAGAACAACCACATTCTCCTATAATTCACCCCTCCACTTT
TRBJ2-1 TRBV5-6 NA NA CASSLVIGEVAYNEQFF TGTGCCAGCAGCTTGGTTATCGGGGAGGTTGCTTACAATGAGCAGTTCTTC
TRBJ2-3 TRBV24-1 NA NA CATNSGTPFGDTQYF TGTGCCACCAATTCCGGGACTCCTTTCGGAGATACGCAGTATTTT
TRBJ2-3 TRBV10-1 NA TRBD2 CASSGLAGVLPDTQYF TGCGCCAGCAGTGGACTAGCGGGAGTTCTGCCAGATACGCAGTATTTT
TRBJ2-2 TRBV27 NA TRBD1 CASSYDRVVTGELFF TGTGCCAGCAGTTACGACAGGGTGGTGACCGGGGAGCTGTTTTTT
TRBJ2-1 TRBV19 NA TRBD2 CASSIGTSGEQFF TGTGCCAGTAGTATAGGTACTAGCGGTGAGCAGTTCTTC
TRBJ2-7 TRBV7-2 NA TRBD2 CASSHSGSGGYEQYF TGTGCCAGCAGCCATAGCGGGAGCGGGGGATACGAGCAGTACTTC
TRBJ1-1 TRBV27 NA NA CASSFGQITEAFF TGTGCCAGCAGTTTTGGGCAGATCACTGAAGCTTTCTTT
TRBJ2-1 TRBV19 NA TRBD2 CASSPGLESYNEQFF TGTGCCAGTAGTCCCGGACTAGAGTCCTACAATGAGCAGTTCTTC
TRBJ2-5 TRBV6-2/TRBV6-3 NA TRBD2 CASSSWTSGRQETQYF TGTGCCAGCAGTTCCTGGACTAGCGGGAGACAGGAGACCCAGTACTTC
TRBJ2-1 TRBV7-9 NA NA CASSFGLALDNEQFF TGTGCCAGCAGCTTCGGGCTAGCGTTGGACAATGAGCAGTTCTTC
TRBJ1-1 TRBV7-8 NA NA CASSANRFGNTEAFF TGTGCCAGCAGCGCAAACAGGTTCGGGAACACTGAAGCTTTCTTT
TRBJ2-3 TRBV24-1 NA TRBD2 CATSDGWGGKARTDTQYF TGTGCCACCAGTGATGGCTGGGGAGGGAAGGCCCGCACAGATACGCAGTATTTT
TRBJ1-5 TRBV30 NA TRBD1 CAWGTGGFQPQHF TGTGCCTGGGGGACAGGGGGATTTCAGCCCCAGCATTTT
TRBJ1-6 TRBV5-1 NA NA CASSRRREAGQNSPLHF TGCGCCAGCAGCCGTCGGAGGGAAGCCGGGCAGAATTCACCCCTCCACTTT
TRBJ1-5 TRBV19 once NA CASSDGTPLNQPQHF TGTGCCAGTAGTGACGGGACACCATTGAATCAGCCCCAGCATTTT
TRBJ2-2 TRBV12-5 NA NA CASGQQGNTGELFF TGTGCTAGTGGTCAACAGGGAAACACCGGGGAGCTGTTTTTT
TRBJ2-5 TRBV30 NA NA CAWSLFRERGHKETQYF TGTGCCTGGAGTCTGTTCCGGGAGAGAGGACACAAAGAGACCCAGTACTTC
TRBJ2-3 TRBV5-1 few TRBD2 CASTRLPPAGGGNTQYF TGCGCCAGCACCAGACTCCCCCCCGCGGGAGGTGGGAATACGCAGTATTTT
TRBJ2-3 TRBV27 NA NA CASSFSAATQYF TGTGCCAGCAGTTTTAGTGCTGCAACGCAGTATTTT
TRBJ1-1 TRBV12-3/TRBV12-4 NA TRBD1 CASSRQGTEAFF TGTGCCAGCAGTCGACAGGGGACTGAAGCTTTCTTT
TRBJ1-5 TRBV27 NA NA CASSFRENSNQPQHF TGTGCCAGCAGTTTCCGAGAGAATAGCAATCAGCCCCAGCATTTT
TRBJ2-1 TRBV2 NA TRBD2 CASSDWGSGSLRDEQFF TGTGCCAGCAGTGACTGGGGTAGCGGGAGTCTGAGGGATGAGCAGTTCTTC
TRBJ2-7 TRBV12-3/TRBV12-4 once NA CASSSFSYEQYF TGTGCCAGCAGCTCCTTTTCCTACGAGCAGTACTTC
TRBJ1-5 TRBV19 NA NA CASSIVLDTNQPQHF TGTGCCAGTAGTATAGTATTGGACACCAATCAGCCCCAGCATTTT
TRBJ2-3 TRBV7-3 few TRBD1 CASSPLGTGGDTQYF TGTGCCAGCAGCCCTCTGGGGACAGGGGGGGATACGCAGTATTTT